The clone carrying this T cell receptor beta chain has more than one count but fewer than ten. Its target is unknown. The data originate from a study of Graves' ophthalmopathy and Graves' hyperthyroidism. Overall study: Peripheral blood samples were taken at initial diagnosis, before any treatment.

Points from the study as a whole: Blood samples also showed most expanded thyroid clonotypes exceeding 0.001 frequency.

The V and J ends lost 5 bases and 8 bases, in that order; junction bases with no gene match: 18. The CDR3 is 18 residues long. The germline gives CDR1 SNHLY, CDR2 FYNNEI. Researchers took RNA transcripts and amplified TCR beta CDR3 regions from them. First-round RT-PCR used HTBI primers; second-round multiplex PCR followed. TCRdb used MiXCR to reprocess the multiplex PCR reads, holding one entry per CDR3 protein. The profile shows about 58,000 distinct CDR3 sequences, more than 40% of them singletons. V and J are TRBV2 and TRBJ2-1, with 10 bases that match TRBD2. The receptor was isolated from an adult woman with Graves' ophthalmopathy. Sequenced sample: peripheral blood. Written as DNA, the CDR3 is TGTGCCAGCAGTCCCTTCCGTCGAGGGAGCGGGAGGGCCGATGAGCAGTTCTTC. As protein: CASSPFRRGSGRADEQFF.